What follows are 2 T cell receptor beta chains derived from one specimen sequenced in a study of blood T cell repertoires in COVID-19. Assay: immunoSEQ multiplex PCR; the TCRdb copy retains only in-frame clones and omits some. Of roughly 87,000 clones listed, about 82% are singletons. The material sequenced was peripheral blood. These receptors were collected from a human donor in a cohort sampled during active COVID-19.

This sequence joins TRBV19 and TRBJ1-5; no firm D call. Germline V gene data show CDR1 as LNHDA and CDR2 as SQIVND (reference sequence). The CDR3 extends over 13 amino acids. V dropped 7 bases and J dropped 9 bases, with 16 bases sitting between them. For the CDR3, the DNA is TGTGCCAGTAATAATGGGCAGGCCGTGCCCCAGCATTTT. As protein: CASNNGQAVPQHF. Using reference TRBV19 and TRBJ1-5 for the parts outside the CDR3, the full variable domain is DGGITQSPKYLFRKEGQNVTLSCEQNLNHDAMYWYRQDPGQGLRLIYYSQIVNDFQKGDIAEGYSVSREKKESFPLTVTSAQKNPTAFYLCASNNGQAVPQHFGDGTRLSIL.

The chain recombines TRBV6-2 or TRBV6-3 with TRBJ2-1, with unresolved D. Germline V gene data show CDR1 as MNHEY and CDR2 as SVGEGT. This CDR3 is 14 amino acids long. V was clipped by 6 bases and J by 0 bases, with 9 bases between them. DNA for the CDR3: TGTGCCAGCAGCCTGGCTAGCTCCTACAATGAGCAGTTCTTC. This gives the protein CASSLASSYNEQFF.